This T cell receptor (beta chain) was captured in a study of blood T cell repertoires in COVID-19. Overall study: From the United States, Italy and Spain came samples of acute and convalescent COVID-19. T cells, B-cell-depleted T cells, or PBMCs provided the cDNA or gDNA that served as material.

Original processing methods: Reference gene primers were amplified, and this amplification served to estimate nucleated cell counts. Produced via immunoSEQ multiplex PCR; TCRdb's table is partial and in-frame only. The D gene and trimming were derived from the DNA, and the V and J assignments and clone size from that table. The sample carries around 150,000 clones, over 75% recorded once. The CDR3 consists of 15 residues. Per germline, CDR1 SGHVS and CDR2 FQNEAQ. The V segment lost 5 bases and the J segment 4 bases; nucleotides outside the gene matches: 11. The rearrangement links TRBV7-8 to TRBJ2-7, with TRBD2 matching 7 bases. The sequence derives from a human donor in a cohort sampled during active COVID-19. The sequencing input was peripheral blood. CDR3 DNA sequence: TGTGCCAGCAGCCCCTTGCGCGGGGGAGAGTACGAGCAGTACTTC. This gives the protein CASSPLRGGEYEQYF.